The clone carrying this T cell receptor beta chain came up many times. V was clipped by 0 bases and J by 3 bases, with 15 bases between them. The CDR3 totals 15 residues. Germline loops: CDR1 DFQATT, CDR2 SNEGSKA (reference sequence). The record originates from a study of response to subunit inactivated influenza vaccine. TCRdb re-called the RT-PCR reads with MiXCR, one entry per CDR3 protein. This sample has about 240,000 distinct CDR3 sequences, with less than 15% found just once. Material: non-naive T cells sorted from PBMCs, obtained 14 to 15 days before vaccination. This clonotype was sampled from a man in his fifties or sixties who received an inactivated influenza vaccine. The V gene is TRBV20-1, the J gene TRBJ2-7; possibly TRBD1 for D (7 bases). CDR3 sequence (DNA): TGCAGTGCTAGAGATAGCCAGGGGGGTTTCTACGAGCAGTACTTC. Protein sequence: CSARDSQGGFYEQYF.